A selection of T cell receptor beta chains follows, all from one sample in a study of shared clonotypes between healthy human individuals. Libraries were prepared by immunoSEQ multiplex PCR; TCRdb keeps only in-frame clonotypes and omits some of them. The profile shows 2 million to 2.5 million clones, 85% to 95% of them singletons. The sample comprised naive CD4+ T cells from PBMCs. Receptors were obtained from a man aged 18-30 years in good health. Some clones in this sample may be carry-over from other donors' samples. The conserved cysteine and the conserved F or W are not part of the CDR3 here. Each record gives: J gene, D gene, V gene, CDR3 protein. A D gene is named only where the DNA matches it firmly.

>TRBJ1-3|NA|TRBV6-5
ASTTPSSGNTIY
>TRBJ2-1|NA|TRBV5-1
ASSLAHLSSYNEQF
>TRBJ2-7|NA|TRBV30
AWSVDRPYEQY
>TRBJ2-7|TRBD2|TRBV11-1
ASSSSSGRAYEQY
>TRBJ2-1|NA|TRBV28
ASTGGGQF
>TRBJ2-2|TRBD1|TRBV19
ASSMTGVVTGELF
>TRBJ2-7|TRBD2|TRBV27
ASSFTGGPSYEQY
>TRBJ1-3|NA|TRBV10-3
ATLGQNGNTIY
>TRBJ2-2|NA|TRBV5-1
ASSFSGMSGELF
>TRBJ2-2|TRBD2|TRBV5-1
ASSQTGRGAPTGELF
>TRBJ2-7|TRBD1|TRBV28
ASRGTGGLYEQY
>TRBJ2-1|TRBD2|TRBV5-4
ASTSGTSGSNEQF
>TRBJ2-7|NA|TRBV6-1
ASSVGISEGGSYEQY
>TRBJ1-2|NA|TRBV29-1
SVRSKGYT
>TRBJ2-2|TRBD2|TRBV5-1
ASSNPSGATGELF
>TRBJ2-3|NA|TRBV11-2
ASSLVGSSTDTQY
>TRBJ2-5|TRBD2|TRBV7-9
ASRLGLAGTQETQY
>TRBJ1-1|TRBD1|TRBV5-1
ASSLSGTGAGTEAF
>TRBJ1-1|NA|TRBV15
ATSIFMNTEAF
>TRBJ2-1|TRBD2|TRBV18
ASSHGLAGAHEQF
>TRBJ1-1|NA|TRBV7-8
ASSLRQNTEAF
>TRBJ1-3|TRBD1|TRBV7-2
ASSPRTGISGNTIY
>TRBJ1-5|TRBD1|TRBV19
ASAGTGGQPQH
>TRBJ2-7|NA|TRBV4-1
ASSGFVLESYEQY
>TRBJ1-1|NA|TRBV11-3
ASSLDPGTEAF
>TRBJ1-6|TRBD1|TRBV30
AWTRDSPTNSPLH
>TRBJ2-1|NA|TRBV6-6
ASKEASLYNEQF
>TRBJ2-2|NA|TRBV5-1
ASSLDWRANTGELF
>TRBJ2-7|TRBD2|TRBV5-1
ASSKGLAGASYEQY
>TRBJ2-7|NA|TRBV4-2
ASSQAGTYLYEQY
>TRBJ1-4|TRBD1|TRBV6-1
ASSELRSGGEKLF
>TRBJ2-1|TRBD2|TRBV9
ASSPTGTSGYNEQF
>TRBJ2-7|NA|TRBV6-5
ASSYDMTYEQY
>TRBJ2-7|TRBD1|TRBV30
AWRWGTVGYEQY
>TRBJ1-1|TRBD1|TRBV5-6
ASSVTGTGRTEAF
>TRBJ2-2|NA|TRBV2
ASSPRGPNTGELF
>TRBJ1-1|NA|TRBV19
ASSMMGLTNTEAF
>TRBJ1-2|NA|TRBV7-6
ASSLLGQAYGYT
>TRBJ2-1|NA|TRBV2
ASSDIILGEEQF
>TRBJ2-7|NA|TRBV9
ASSVGAGGAHYEQY
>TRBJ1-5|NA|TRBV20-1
SASLGQPQH
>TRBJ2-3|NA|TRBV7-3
ASSLTAGASTDTQY
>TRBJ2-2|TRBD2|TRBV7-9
ASPGSEASGNTGELF
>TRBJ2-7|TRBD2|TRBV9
ASSVGGTSGTGGYEQY
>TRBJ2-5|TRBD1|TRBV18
ASSPKQGETQY
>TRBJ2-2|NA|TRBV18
ASSPLANPTGELF